This entry is about one T cell receptor beta chain. Its antigen is unidentified. This entry is derived from a study of cytomegalovirus exposure and HLA in healthy donors. Study at large: Out of 150 million to 200 million T cells, an earlier analysis found 117 million unique TCR beta sequences in total.

Study observations and caveats: Several of the most significant clusters appeared linked to common viral pathogens, based on a later analysis. The classifier, whose performance was assessed in both the original and validation cohorts, reportedly diagnosed cytomegalovirus status with high specificity and sensitivity. Cytomegalovirus-associated status was assigned to more than 150 TCR beta chains.

The CDR3 is made up of 13 amino acids. Looked up from germline, CDR1 is SQVTM and CDR2 is ANQGSEA. This PCR relied on a set of 60 Vbeta primers and 13 Jbeta primers. Assay used: immunoSEQ multiplex PCR; TCRdb lists only in-frame clones, some missing. The profile covers around 190,000 clones, with 81% appearing a single time and more than 1.5% taken by the ten largest. This TCR came from a man between 18 and 29 years old in good health and CMV-seronegative. Input material: PBMCs. The J gene is TRBJ2-5, the V gene TRBV29-1, with TRBD2 matching 7 bases. The CDR3 coding sequence is TGCACCGGTGGGGGGGTAAGGATGGAGACCCAGTACTTC. Protein product: CTGGGVRMETQYF. Supplemented by reference TRBV29-1 and TRBJ2-5, the full variable domain reads SAVISQKPSRDICQRGTSLTIQCQVDSQVTMMFWYRQQPGQSLTLIATANQGSEATYESGFVIDKFPISRPNLTFSTLTVSNMSPEDSSIYLCTGGGVRMETQYFGPGTRLLVL.